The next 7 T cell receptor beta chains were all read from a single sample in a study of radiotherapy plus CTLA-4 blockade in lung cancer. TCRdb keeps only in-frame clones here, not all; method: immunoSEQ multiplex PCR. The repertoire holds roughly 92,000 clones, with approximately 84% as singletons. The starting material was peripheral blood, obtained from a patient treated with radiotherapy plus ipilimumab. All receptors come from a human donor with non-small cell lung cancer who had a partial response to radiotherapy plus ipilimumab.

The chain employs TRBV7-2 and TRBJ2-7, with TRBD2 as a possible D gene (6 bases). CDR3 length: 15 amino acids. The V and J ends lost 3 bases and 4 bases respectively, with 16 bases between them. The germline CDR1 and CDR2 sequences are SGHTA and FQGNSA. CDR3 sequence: CASSFPMRGTYEQYF. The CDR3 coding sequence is TGTGCCAGCAGCTTTCCTATGCGGGGCACGTACGAGCAGTACTTC.

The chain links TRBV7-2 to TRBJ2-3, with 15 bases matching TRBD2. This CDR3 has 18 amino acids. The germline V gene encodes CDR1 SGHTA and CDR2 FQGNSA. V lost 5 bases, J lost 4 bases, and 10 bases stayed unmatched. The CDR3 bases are TGTGCCAGCAGCCCTCCCGGGACTAGCGGGAGGATGCCAGATACGCAGTATTTT. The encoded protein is CASSPPGTSGRMPDTQYF. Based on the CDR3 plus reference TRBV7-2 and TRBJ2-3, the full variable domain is GAGVSQSPSNKVTEKGKDVELRCDPISGHTALYWYRQSLGQGLEFLIYFQGNSAPDKSGLPSDRFSAERTGGSVSTLTIQRTQQEDSAVYLCASSPPGTSGRMPDTQYFGPGTRLTVL.

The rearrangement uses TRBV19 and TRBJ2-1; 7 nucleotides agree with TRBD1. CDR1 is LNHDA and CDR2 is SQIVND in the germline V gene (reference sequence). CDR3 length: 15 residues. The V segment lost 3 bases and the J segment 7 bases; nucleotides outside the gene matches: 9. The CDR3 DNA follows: TGTGCCAGTAGTATTCGAAGGGGACAGCTAAATGAGCAGTTCTTC. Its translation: CASSIRRGQLNEQFF.

This CDR3 reads CASRSTGRNEKLFF. CDR3 sequence (DNA): TGTGCCAGCAGATCGACAGGACGTAATGAAAAACTGTTTTTT. V usage is TRBV27 and J usage is TRBJ1-4, with a weak D call TRBD1 (6 bases). The germline V gene has CDR1 MNHEY and CDR2 SMNVEV (reference sequence). CDR3 length: 14 amino acids. Trimming took 6 bases from V and 4 from J, leaving 12 bases between them.

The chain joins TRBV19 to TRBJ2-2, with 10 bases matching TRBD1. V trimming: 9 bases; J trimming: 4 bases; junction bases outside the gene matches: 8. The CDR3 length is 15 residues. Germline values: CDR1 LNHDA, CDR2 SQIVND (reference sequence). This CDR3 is CASIPGTGVTGELFF. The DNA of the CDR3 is TGTGCCAGCATACCCGGGACAGGGGTCACCGGGGAGCTGTTTTTT.

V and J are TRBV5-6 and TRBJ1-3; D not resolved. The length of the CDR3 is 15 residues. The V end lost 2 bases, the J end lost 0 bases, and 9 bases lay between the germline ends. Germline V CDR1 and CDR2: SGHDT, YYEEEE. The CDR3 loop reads CASSLSVRSGNTIYF. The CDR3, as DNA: TGTGCCAGCAGCTTATCCGTCCGCTCTGGAAACACCATATATTTT.

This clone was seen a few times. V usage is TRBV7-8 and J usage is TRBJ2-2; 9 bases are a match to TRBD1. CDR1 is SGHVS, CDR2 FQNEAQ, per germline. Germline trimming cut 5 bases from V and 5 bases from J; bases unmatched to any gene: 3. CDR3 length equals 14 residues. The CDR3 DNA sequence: TGTGCCAGCAGCGTTGGGACAGGGACCGGGGAGCTGTTTTTT. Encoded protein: CASSVGTGTGELFF. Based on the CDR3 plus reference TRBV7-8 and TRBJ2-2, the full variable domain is GAGVSQSPRYKVAKRGQDVALRCDPISGHVSLFWYQQALGQGPEFLTYFQNEAQLDKSGLPSDRFFAERPEGSVSTLKIQRTQQEDSAVYLCASSVGTGTGELFFGEGSRLTVL.